The entry below gives a single T cell receptor (beta chain) sequence along with its context. This sample is drawn from a study of T cell changes during pregnancy in multiple sclerosis. Germline values: CDR1 MNHNS, CDR2 SASEGT. V was pared by 5 bases and J by 8 bases, with 9 bases of the junction left unmatched. The CDR3 contains 15 residues. Only in-frame clones appear in the TCRdb table, and some are missing; sequencing was by immunoSEQ multiplex PCR. The data contain about 100,000 clones, more than 90% of them singletons. The chain is built from TRBV6-1 and TRBJ2-2; 9 bases are shared with TRBD1. The TCR originated in a female donor with multiple sclerosis, enrolled in a pregnancy study. The specimen comprised peripheral blood, sampled in the second trimester of pregnancy. CDR3 residues: CASSTLTQGAGELFF. CDR3 nucleotides: TGTGCCAGCAGTACCCTTACACAGGGGGCGGGGGAGCTGTTTTTT.